Shown below are 25 T cell receptor beta chains from a single sample sequenced in a study of control samples from healthy donors and cancer patients. Repertoires were generated with immunoSEQ multiplex PCR, while TCRdb's copy carries only in-frame clones and drops some. The table has more than 100,000 clones, approximately 88% seen once; the top ten hold less than 4%. Input material: blood. These TCRs come from a man in his forties in good health.

Worth noting for this clone: Additional DNA sequences in this sample encode the identical CDR3. This chain connects TRBV11-2 to TRBJ2-7, with 9 bases identical to TRBD1. The germline V gene encodes CDR1 SGHAT and CDR2 FQNNGV. This CDR3 has 14 amino acids. The V segment lost 5 bases and the J segment 5 bases; nucleotides outside the gene matches: 7. This CDR3 reads CASSRNRGLDEQYF. CDR3 sequence (DNA): TGTGCCAGCAGCCGGAACAGGGGGCTGGACGAGCAGTACTTC. Drawing the rest from reference TRBV11-2 and TRBJ2-7, the complete variable domain is EAGVAQSPRYKIIEKRQSVAFWCNPISGHATLYWYQQILGQGPKLLIQFQNNGVVDDSQLPKDRFSAERLKGVDSTLKIQPAKLEDSAVYLCASSRNRGLDEQYFGPGTRLTVT.

This chain connects TRBV10-2 to TRBJ2-5; no definite D call. This CDR3 spans 9 amino acids. V was shortened by 9 bases and J by 5 bases, with 4 bases between the two germline ends. Germline V gene lookup returns CDR1 WSHSY and CDR2 SAAADI. CDR3 residues: CASTETQYF. Here the CDR3 DNA reads TGCGCCAGTACGGAGACCCAGTACTTC.

The J gene is TRBJ2-2, the V gene TRBV2, with D possibly being TRBD1 (5 bases). The germline CDR1 and CDR2 sequences are SNHLY and FYNNEI. V lost 3 bases and J lost 4, with 12 bases in between. This CDR3 is 15 amino acids long. The CDR3 is CASSEGQVVTGELFF. Here the CDR3 DNA reads TGTGCCAGCAGTGAGGGGCAGGTGGTCACCGGGGAGCTGTTTTTT.

The V call is TRBV3-1 (or the pseudogene TRBV3-2), the J call TRBJ1-5; D uncertain. V was clipped by 1 base and J by 0 bases, with 10 bases between them. From germline, CDR1 is LGHDT and CDR2 YNNKEL (reference sequence). The CDR3 has 16 residues. As DNA, the CDR3 is TGTGCCAGCAGCCAAGGGAGCTGGGATAGCAATCAGCCCCAGCATTTT. Amino acid sequence: CASSQGSWDSNQPQHF.

The J gene is TRBJ1-5, the V gene TRBV13, with TRBD1 identical over 10 bases. With 4 bases clipped from V and 7 bases from J, the junction kept 4 bases outside the gene matches. This CDR3 has 14 amino acids. Germline V lookup: CDR1 PRHDT, CDR2 FYEKMQ (reference sequence). CDR3 coding DNA: TGTGCCAGCAGCTCTGGACAGGGGGGGCAGCCCCAGCATTTT. Translation gives CASSSGQGGQPQHF.

The chain uses TRBV25-1 and TRBJ2-2, with 9 bases matching TRBD1. The germline gives CDR1 MGHDK, CDR2 SYGVNS. V was pared by 5 bases and J by 6 bases, with 10 bases of the junction left unmatched. This CDR3 has 16 residues. DNA for the CDR3: TGTGCCAGCAGTTCTGCCGGGACAGGGAAATCCGGGGAGCTGTTTTTT. Translating gives CASSSAGTGKSGELFF. The full variable domain, rest sourced from reference TRBV25-1 and TRBJ2-2, is EADIYQTPRYLVIGTGKKITLECSQTMGHDKMYWYQQDPGMELHLIHYSYGVNSTEKGDLSSESTVSRIRTEHFPLTLESARPSHTSQYLCASSSAGTGKSGELFFGEGSRLTVL.

This clone has just one count. CDR3 sequence reads: CASSPDRYQPQHF. CDR3 nucleotide sequence: TGTGCCAGCTCCCCTGACAGATATCAGCCCCAGCATTTT. This rearrangement joins TRBV18 to TRBJ1-5; the D gene is possibly TRBD1 (5 bases). V was pared by 6 bases and J by 5 bases, with 11 bases between. Germline CDR1 and CDR2: KGHSH and LQKENI. This CDR3 has 13 residues.

This sequence joins TRBV6-5 and TRBJ1-6, with TRBD1 matching over 7 bases. This CDR3 region has 14 residues. In germline, CDR1 is MNHEY, CDR2 SVGAGI. V lost 0 bases, J lost 9 bases, and 2 bases stayed unmatched. CDR3 in amino acids: CASSYSDRASPLHF. The CDR3 DNA is TGTGCCAGCAGTTACTCTGACAGGGCTTCACCCCTCCACTTT.

This sequence joins TRBV7-3 and TRBJ2-2; 11 nucleotides line up with TRBD2. This CDR3 contains 14 residues. Germline lookup yields CDR1 SGHTA and CDR2 FQGTGA. With V trimmed by 10 bases and J by 5 bases, 6 bases remained unmatched. The chain's CDR3 is CATRGLAETGELFF. In DNA form, the CDR3 reads TGTGCCACCAGGGGACTAGCGGAAACCGGGGAGCTGTTTTTT.

This rearrangement joins TRBV5-1 to TRBJ2-1; 10 nucleotides agree with TRBD2. This CDR3 is built from 16 residues. V lost 0 bases and J lost 4; bases outside the gene matches: 4. Germline V gene lookup returns CDR1 SGHRS and CDR2 YFSETQ. The CDR3 protein is CASSLGLAGEYNEQFF. The CDR3 bases are TGCGCCAGCAGCTTGGGCCTAGCGGGGGAGTACAATGAGCAGTTCTTC. Variable domain in full (rest from reference TRBV5-1 and TRBJ2-1): KAGVTQTPRYLIKTRGQQVTLSCSPISGHRSVSWYQQTPGQGLQFLFEYFSETQRNKGNFPGRFSGRQFSNSRSEMNVSTLELGDSALYLCASSLGLAGEYNEQFFGPGTRLTVL.

This clone came up once. The chain couples TRBV2 to TRBJ1-5, with a tentative D call TRBD1 (5 bases). Trimming cost V 6 bases and J 3 bases, with 9 bases left between them. The CDR3 has 13 amino acids. Germline assignment: CDR1 SNHLY and CDR2 FYNNEI. The CDR3 nucleotides read TGTGCCAGCAGCGGGGGTTCCAATCAGCCCCAGCATTTT. Translation gives CASSGGSNQPQHF.

In the case of this clone: The sample contains more than one DNA sequence encoding this CDR3. The chain combines TRBV12-3 or TRBV12-4 with TRBJ1-1; no definite D call. V lost 3 bases and J 1 base, leaving 6 bases between the germline ends. The CDR3 totals 13 residues. This chain's CDR3 is CASSFGGNTEAFF. In DNA, the CDR3 is TGTGCCAGCAGTTTCGGCGGGAACACTGAAGCTTTCTTT.

The chain employs TRBV5-6 and TRBJ2-1; D is possibly TRBD1 or TRBD2 (5 bases each). In germline, CDR1 is SGHDT, CDR2 YYEEEE. The CDR3 runs to 18 residues. The ends were cut back, 4 bases at V and 0 bases at J, with 20 bases in the middle. The CDR3 DNA follows: TGTGCCAGCAGCCCCCCCCCGGGACGTAGGAGCTCCTACAATGAGCAGTTCTTC. Its protein is CASSPPPGRRSSYNEQFF.

This chain connects TRBV19 to TRBJ1-4, with TRBD1 matching over 11 bases. Trimming took 5 bases from V and 8 from J; bases not matched to a gene: 4. Germline values: CDR1 LNHDA, CDR2 SQIVND (reference sequence). This CDR3 is 14 amino acids long. CDR3 DNA sequence: TGTGCCAGTAGTCTTGGGACAGGGGGAGAAAAACTGTTTTTT. This gives the protein CASSLGTGGEKLFF.

The chain recombines TRBV7-3 with TRBJ2-3, with TRBD1 as a possible D gene (6 bases). The CDR3 is 14 residues long. Germline CDR1 reads SGHTA; CDR2 reads FQGTGA. Trimming pared 2 bases from V and 5 bases from J, leaving 11 bases between. The CDR3 is CASSLGQGRDTQYF. In DNA form, the CDR3 reads TGTGCCAGCAGCTTAGGGCAGGGGAGAGATACGCAGTATTTT.

This clone was detected only once. The V call is TRBV7-9, the J call TRBJ2-7; no reliable D call. V gave up 4 bases and J gave up 6 bases, with 16 bases separating them. CDR3 length: 14 amino acids. The germline gives CDR1 SEHNR, CDR2 FQNEAQ (reference sequence). The CDR3 reads CASSSPHSNSEQYF. The CDR3 DNA reads TGTGCCAGCAGCTCCCCACACTCGAATAGCGAGCAGTACTTC.

This rearrangement joins TRBV20-1 to TRBJ1-1, with 9 bases identical to TRBD1. After removal of 3 bases from V and 0 bases from J, the junction contained 5 bases not matched to a gene. The V gene's germline CDR1 is DFQATT and CDR2 SNEGSKA (reference sequence). This CDR3 has 15 amino acids. The CDR3, as DNA: TGCAGTGCTAGTCAACAGGGGGCCTTGAACACTGAAGCTTTCTTT. Its protein is CSASQQGALNTEAFF.

This clone was detected only once. V and J are TRBV15 and TRBJ1-5; 8 positions agree with TRBD1. Per germline, CDR1 LNHNV and CDR2 YYDKDF (reference sequence). This CDR3 contains 13 residues. V lost 4 bases and J lost 7; bases outside the gene matches: 3. In nucleotides, the CDR3 is TGTGCCACCAGCATCGACAGGGGACAGCCCCAGCATTTT. It translates to CATSIDRGQPQHF.

The chain carries TRBV7-9 and TRBJ1-1; D unresolved. The CDR3 is 12 amino acids. Germline CDR1 is SEHNR and CDR2 is FQNEAQ (reference sequence). The V end lost 4 bases, the J end lost 4 bases, and 7 bases lay between the germline ends. DNA for the CDR3: TGTGCCAGCAGCTCGGACGGCACTGAAGCTTTCTTT. Its protein is CASSSDGTEAFF.

The V gene is TRBV7-9, the J gene TRBJ1-2, with 9 bases aligning to TRBD1. V lost 4 bases and J lost 6; bases outside the gene matches: 3. Germline CDR1 reads SEHNR; CDR2 reads FQNEAQ (reference sequence). This CDR3 has 13 amino acids. The CDR3, as DNA: TGTGCCAGCAGCTCGAGGGACAGGGATGGCTACACCTTC. Protein: CASSSRDRDGYTF.

This chain uses TRBV25-1 with TRBJ2-5, with D tentatively TRBD2 (6 bases). This CDR3 is 15 amino acids long. Germline V CDR1 and CDR2: MGHDK, SYGVNS. Trimming took 1 base from V and 1 from J, leaving 10 bases between them. The CDR3 region has the DNA TGTGCCAGCAGTGAATCGGTGACTAGCCAAGAGACCCAGTACTTC. As protein: CASSESVTSQETQYF. Variable domain in full (rest from reference TRBV25-1 and TRBJ2-5): EADIYQTPRYLVIGTGKKITLECSQTMGHDKMYWYQQDPGMELHLIHYSYGVNSTEKGDLSSESTVSRIRTEHFPLTLESARPSHTSQYLCASSESVTSQETQYFGPGTRLLVL.

The V call is TRBV30, the J call TRBJ2-5; 9 positions agree with TRBD1. Germline V lookup: CDR1 GTSNPN, CDR2 SVGIG (reference sequence). The V gene end was trimmed by 5 bases and the J gene end by 4 bases; junction bases not matched to a gene: 11. The CDR3 length is 15 residues. The CDR3 DNA reads TGTGCCTGGGATCCGGGACAGGGAGAATTAGAGACCCAGTACTTC. The encoded protein is CAWDPGQGELETQYF. Full variable domain (missing parts from reference TRBV30 and TRBJ2-5): SQTIHQWPATLVQPVGSPLSLECTVEGTSNPNLYWYRQAAGRGLQLLFYSVGIGQISSEVPQNLSASRPQDRQFILSSKKLLLSDSGFYLCAWDPGQGELETQYFGPGTRLLVL.

The chain joins TRBV5-1 to TRBJ1-5; D remains ambiguous. Germline V gene lookup returns CDR1 SGHRS and CDR2 YFSETQ. CDR3 length equals 15 residues. Trimming left V 0 bases short and J 2 bases short, with 9 bases between. For the CDR3, the DNA is TGCGCCAGCAGCTTGGTCCCCGGGGGCAATCAGCCCCAGCATTTT. It specifies CASSLVPGGNQPQHF.

Only one count was recorded for this clone. The rearrangement joins TRBV2 to TRBJ1-1; D possibly corresponds to TRBD1 (6 bases). Trimming cost V 7 bases and J 4 bases, with 16 bases left between them. The CDR3 runs 14 residues. CDR1 SNHLY and CDR2 FYNNEI come from the germline V gene. Here the CDR3 reads CASTHRVSGTEAFF. The CDR3 DNA follows: TGTGCCAGCACCCACAGGGTTAGTGGCACTGAAGCTTTCTTT. Complete variable domain (other parts from reference TRBV2 and TRBJ1-1): EPEVTQTPSHQVTQMGQEVILRCVPISNHLYFYWYRQILGQKVEFLVSFYNNEISEKSEIFDDQFSVERPDGSNFTLKIRSTKLEDSAMYFCASTHRVSGTEAFFGQGTRLTVV.

J is TRBJ2-1 and V is TRBV24-1; D is perhaps TRBD2 (6 bases). The CDR3 runs to 14 residues. V was cut by 5 bases and J by 2 bases, with 9 bases left in between. Germline CDR1 KGHDR, CDR2 SFDVKD. The CDR3 protein is CATSVAGTYNEQFF. CDR3 sequence (DNA): TGTGCCACCAGTGTGGCGGGGACCTACAATGAGCAGTTCTTC.